Presented here are 13 T cell receptor beta chains from one specimen sequenced in a study of response to subunit inactivated influenza vaccine. TCRdb reprocessed the RT-PCR reads via MiXCR and lists one record per CDR3 protein. The profile shows roughly 710,000 distinct CDR3 sequences, about 15% of them singletons. The specimen comprised PBMCs from blood, sampled around 15 days before vaccination. These TCRs come from a man in his forties or fifties who received an inactivated influenza vaccine.

This clonotype has just a few counts. The chain links TRBV4-3 to TRBJ1-2; D is unclear. CDR3 length: 13 amino acids. The V gene's germline CDR1 is LGHNA and CDR2 YSLEER. Trimming stripped 2 bases from V and 6 bases from J, with 10 bases between. CDR3 bases: TGCGCCAGCAGCCAACCCGACGGCAATGGCTACACCTTC. This codes for CASSQPDGNGYTF.

Concerning this clonotype: One end of the junction fails to match germline, which may point to a read error. The CDR3 sequence: CSVESLTGPPVSF. CDR3 bases: TGCAGCGTTGAATCACTTACCGGGCCTCCAGTGAGCTTC. This chain joins TRBV29-1 and TRBJ2-4; no reliable D call. The CDR3 runs 13 residues. CDR1 is SQVTM, CDR2 ANQGSEA, per germline.

The rearrangement uses TRBV10-3 and TRBJ2-7; weak D call: TRBD2 (6 bases). The CDR3 runs to 16 residues. The V gene's germline CDR1 is ENHRY and CDR2 SYGVKD. Trimming removed 3 bases from V and 2 bases from J, with 17 bases in between. The CDR3 DNA reads as TGTGCCATCAGTGACCCGGGCAGGGAGGAACCCTACGAGCAGTACTTC. Encoded protein: CAISDPGREEPYEQYF.

The V gene is TRBV9, the J gene TRBJ2-1; 7 bases fit TRBD2. V lost 0 bases and J lost 8; bases outside the gene matches: 8. CDR1 and CDR2 (germline): SGDLS, YYNGEE. This CDR3 has 15 amino acids. DNA for the CDR3: TGTGCCAGCAGCGTAGTTCCAGCGGGAAGGTATGAGCAGTTCTTC. Its protein is CASSVVPAGRYEQFF.

The rearrangement links TRBV3-1 to TRBJ1-4; D gene uncertain. V was clipped by 4 bases and J by 8 bases, with 14 bases between them. The CDR3 sequence is 14 residues long. Germline loops: CDR1 LGHDT, CDR2 YNNKEL (reference sequence). This CDR3 is CASSPRSTGEKLFF. The CDR3 DNA reads TGTGCCAGCAGCCCTCGGTCCACGGGCGAAAAACTGTTTTTT.

This clonotype occurred a few times. The chain's CDR3 is CASSGTSGPQETQYF. DNA of the CDR3: TGTGCCAGCAGCGGGACTAGCGGGCCTCAAGAGACCCAGTACTTC. The chain has TRBV6-2 or TRBV6-3 and TRBJ2-5; 12 nucleotides align to TRBD2. Germline loops: CDR1 MNHEY, CDR2 SVGEGT. The CDR3 is 15 residues long. The V segment lost 6 bases and the J segment 2 bases; nucleotides outside the gene matches: 4.

The J gene is TRBJ2-4, the V gene TRBV12-3 or TRBV12-4; D gene ambiguous. This CDR3 has 13 amino acids. V lost 3 bases to trimming and J lost 2 bases, with 5 bases between them. CDR3 in amino acids: CASSFETKNIQYF. The CDR3 region has the DNA TGTGCCAGCAGTTTCGAGACCAAAAACATTCAGTACTTC.

CDR3: CASELVNEQFF. CDR3 nucleotide sequence: TGTGCCAGCGAACTAGTCAATGAGCAGTTCTTC. The V call is TRBV25-1, the J call TRBJ2-1, with TRBD2 as a possible D gene (5 bases). V lost 8 bases and J lost 6, with 8 bases in between. The germline V gene has CDR1 MGHDK and CDR2 SYGVNS. The CDR3 contains 11 residues.

This sequence joins TRBV7-2 and TRBJ1-5, with TRBD1 matching over 10 bases. The V gene end was trimmed by 5 bases and the J gene end by 11 bases; junction bases not matched to a gene: 15. Per the germline V gene, CDR1 is SGHTA and CDR2 is FQGNSA. The CDR3 is 16 amino acids. The DNA of the CDR3 is TGTGCCAGCAGCATCCGGGGGACAGGGGTTCTTGGGTCCCAGCATTTT. Translated: CASSIRGTGVLGSQHF.

This sequence joins TRBV9 and TRBJ1-1; TRBD1 aligns across 8 bases. CDR1 is SGDLS and CDR2 is YYNGEE in the germline V gene. This CDR3 has 15 residues. With 3 bases clipped from V and 2 bases from J, the junction kept 6 bases outside the gene matches. The CDR3 spells CASSEDRALNTEAFF. Written as DNA, the CDR3 is TGTGCCAGCAGCGAGGACAGGGCGCTCAACACTGAAGCTTTCTTT.

The chain carries TRBV7-9 and TRBJ2-1; D remains ambiguous. V was trimmed by 1 base and J by 2 bases, leaving 9 bases between them. Per the germline V gene, CDR1 is SEHNR and CDR2 is FQNEAQ (reference sequence). The CDR3 consists of 15 residues. CDR3 loop: CASSLVGKAYNEQFF. The CDR3, as DNA: TGTGCCAGCAGCTTAGTGGGCAAGGCCTACAATGAGCAGTTCTTC.

The J gene is TRBJ1-5, the V gene TRBV5-5; D is perhaps TRBD1 (6 bases). The CDR3 extends over 18 amino acids. Germline V CDR1 and CDR2: SGHKS, YYEKEE (reference sequence). Trimming stripped 0 bases from V and 5 bases from J, with 21 bases between. The CDR3 DNA reads TGTGCCAGCAGCTTGGTAGACAGGTTAAAGGGGACCCATCAGCCCCAGCATTTT. This gives the protein CASSLVDRLKGTHQPQHF. Supplemented by reference TRBV5-5 and TRBJ1-5, the full variable domain reads DAGVTQSPTHLIKTRGQQVTLRCSPISGHKSVSWYQQVLGQGPQFIFQYYEKEERGRGNFPDRFSARQFPNYSSELNVNALLLGDSALYLCASSLVDRLKGTHQPQHFGDGTRLSIL.

The chain uses TRBV28 and TRBJ1-6; TRBD1 matches at 7 bases. CDR1 is MDHEN and CDR2 is SYDVKM in the germline V gene. There are 14 residues in the CDR3. The V segment lost 6 bases and the J segment 10 bases; nucleotides outside the gene matches: 9. CDR3 protein: CASSQGVVVSPLHF. CDR3 DNA sequence: TGTGCCAGCAGCCAGGGGGTAGTGGTATCACCCCTCCACTTT.